This passage covers 19 T cell receptor beta chains from one sample sequenced in a study of blood T cell repertoires in COVID-19. Using immunoSEQ multiplex PCR, the repertoire was profiled, and TCRdb retains in-frame clones only, with some absent. The sample holds about 200,000 clones, 86% seen once. The source material was PBMCs or T cells enriched from blood (not recorded which). The receptor set was obtained from a middle-aged woman in a cohort exposed to, infected with or recovered from COVID-19 (not recorded which).

The CDR3 coding sequence is TGCGCCAGCAGCGGGGGGACAGGGAACTATGGCTACACCTTC. This encodes CASSGGTGNYGYTF. The chain has TRBV5-1 and TRBJ1-2; 9 bases line up with TRBD1. J gave up 2 bases and V 4 bases, and 3 bases lay outside the gene matches. There are 14 residues in the CDR3. Germline CDR1 and CDR2: SGHRS and YFSETQ.

The rearrangement links TRBV7-2 to TRBJ2-1; 7 bases line up with TRBD1. Germline V gene data show CDR1 as SGHTA and CDR2 as FQGNSA. The CDR3 has 15 amino acids. Losses at the gene ends were 4 bases for V and 0 bases for J; bases not matched to a gene: 3. The CDR3 DNA is TGTGCCAGCAGCTACCGGGACAGCTCCTACAATGAGCAGTTCTTC. As protein: CASSYRDSSYNEQFF. The entire variable domain, with the rest obtained from reference TRBV7-2 and TRBJ2-1, is as follows: GAGVSQSPSNKVTEKGKDVELRCDPISGHTALYWYRQSLGQGLEFLIYFQGNSAPDKSGLPSDRFSAERTGGSVSTLTIQRTQQEDSAVYLCASSYRDSSYNEQFFGPGTRLTVL.

This chain uses TRBV24-1 with TRBJ2-7, with 9 bases that match TRBD2. The V gene's germline CDR1 is KGHDR and CDR2 SFDVKD. V lost 0 bases to trimming and J lost 4 bases; unmatched junction nucleotides: 9. CDR3 size: 17 residues. CDR3 sequence (DNA): TGTGCCACCAGTGATTTGAGAGGTAGCGGGAGAGGGTACGAGCAGTACTTC. It yields the protein CATSDLRGSGRGYEQYF.

This chain uses TRBV30 with TRBJ1-2; 7 bases match TRBD1. Looked up from germline, CDR1 is GTSNPN and CDR2 is SVGIG (reference sequence). Trimming took 4 bases from V and 2 from J; bases not matched to a gene: 4. The CDR3 covers 13 residues. CDR3 sequence (DNA): TGTGCCTGGAAGCGAGGGGGCAACTATGGCTACACCTTC. Its protein is CAWKRGGNYGYTF.

This sequence joins TRBV7-9 and TRBJ1-1; no firm D call. The germline V gene encodes CDR1 SEHNR and CDR2 FQNEAQ (reference sequence). The CDR3 is 11 residues long. V dropped 8 bases and J dropped 1 base, with 5 bases sitting between them. CDR3 bases: TGTGCCAGCGGAGAGAACACTGAAGCTTTCTTT. The encoded protein is CASGENTEAFF.

The chain combines TRBV30 with TRBJ1-2; TRBD1 is a possible D gene (5 bases). The germline V gene has CDR1 GTSNPN and CDR2 SVGIG (reference sequence). This CDR3 is 15 amino acids long. Trimming stripped 0 bases from V and 5 bases from J, with 16 bases between. The DNA of the CDR3 is TGTGCCTGGAGTGTATATCCAGGGCGAAGGTATGGCTACACCTTC. Translating it yields CAWSVYPGRRYGYTF.

This sequence joins TRBV25-1 and TRBJ2-7, with unresolved D. Germline V gives CDR1 MGHDK, CDR2 SYGVNS. V was clipped by 1 base and J by 6 bases, with 10 bases between them. This CDR3 spans 13 amino acids. The CDR3 here is CASSESTWSEQYF. CDR3 in DNA: TGTGCCAGCAGTGAATCAACTTGGTCCGAGCAGTACTTC.

The V gene is TRBV19, the J gene TRBJ2-7; 8 bases agree with TRBD1. The CDR3 is 12 amino acids. The junction had 3 bases not matched to a gene; V was cut back by 3 bases and J by 8 bases. Looked up from germline, CDR1 is LNHDA and CDR2 is SQIVND (reference sequence). This CDR3 reads CASSMDRAQQYF. The CDR3, as DNA: TGTGCCAGTAGTATGGACAGGGCGCAGCAGTACTTC. Drawing the rest from reference TRBV19 and TRBJ2-7, the complete variable domain is DGGITQSPKYLFRKEGQNVTLSCEQNLNHDAMYWYRQDPGQGLRLIYYSQIVNDFQKGDIAEGYSVSREKKESFPLTVTSAQKNPTAFYLCASSMDRAQQYFGPGTRLTVT.

The chain joins TRBV7-8 to TRBJ1-1; tentatively, D is TRBD1 (5 bases). Germline CDR1 reads SGHVS; CDR2 reads FQNEAQ. The CDR3 totals 15 residues. Trimming shortened V by 1 base and J by 6 bases, and 15 bases separated the two germline ends. CDR3 sequence (DNA): TGTGCCAGCAGCTTAGTACGAATAGGGGCCCCTGAAGCTTTCTTT. Protein product: CASSLVRIGAPEAFF.

The V gene is TRBV5-4, the J gene TRBJ2-3; 8 nucleotides agree with TRBD2. This CDR3 spans 16 amino acids. Germline V gene sequence: CDR1 SGHNT, CDR2 YYREEE (reference sequence). Unmatched junction bases numbered 7, after V lost 4 bases and J lost 0 bases. CDR3 in DNA: TGTGCCAGCAGCCCCGGGGGGGGCTCTAGCACAGATACGCAGTATTTT. Amino acids: CASSPGGGSSTDTQYF.

This clone has more than one count but fewer than ten. The chain links TRBV5-1 to TRBJ2-7; a weak D match, TRBD2 (6 bases). Germline CDR1 and CDR2: SGHRS and YFSETQ. Trimming removed 5 bases from V and 2 bases from J, with 14 bases in between. The CDR3 totals 14 residues. The CDR3, as DNA: TGCGCCAGCAGGGGGGTAGCGGAAACCTACGAGCAGTACTTC. Its protein product is CASRGVAETYEQYF.

The chain is built from TRBV21-1 and TRBJ2-7; the D call TRBD2 from the table was never checked on the DNA. TRBV21-1 is shown as a pseudogene. CDR3 length equals 14 residues. CDR3 loop: CASSKRSESYEQYF. The CDR3 DNA follows: TGTGCCAGCAGCAAACGGAGCGAGTCCTACGAGCAGTACTTC.

J is TRBJ2-3 and V is TRBV19; 7 bases align to TRBD2. Germline V gives CDR1 LNHDA, CDR2 SQIVND (reference sequence). The J segment lost 0 bases and the V segment lost 4 bases, leaving 16 bases of the junction unmatched. The CDR3 contains 19 residues. The CDR3 nucleotides read TGTGCCAGTAGTAATCCTTCCGTGGCGGGAGCGGAGAGCACAGATACGCAGTATTTT. Translated: CASSNPSVAGAESTDTQYF.

The gene calls are TRBV19 and TRBJ1-1; 7 bases map to TRBD1. Germline CDR1 is LNHDA and CDR2 is SQIVND (reference sequence). Trimming took 5 bases from V and 5 from J; bases not matched to a gene: 8. The CDR3 loop spans 14 amino acids. The CDR3 DNA reads TGTGCCAGTAGTTTGACAGGGTGGGAAACTGAAGCTTTCTTT. Residues: CASSLTGWETEAFF.

This chain links TRBV6-5 with TRBJ2-7; TRBD2 agrees at 9 bases. V gave up 8 bases and J gave up 0 bases; unmatched junction bases: 5. CDR1 MNHEY and CDR2 SVGAGI come from the germline V gene. The CDR3 totals 14 residues. The CDR3 bases are TGTGCCAGCGGACTAGCGAGGAGCTCCTACGAGCAGTACTTC. Translating it yields CASGLARSSYEQYF.

This clone has just a few counts. This sequence joins TRBV6-4 and TRBJ2-3; 9 nucleotides align to TRBD2. CDR3 size: 15 residues. Trimming at V came to 3 bases and at J to 0 bases, leaving 1 base not matched to a gene. Germline-derived CDR1 and CDR2 are MRHNA and SNTAGT. CDR3 nucleotides: TGTGCCAGCAGTGAACTAGCGGGTAGCACAGATACGCAGTATTTT. Amino acid sequence: CASSELAGSTDTQYF.

This chain links TRBV5-1 with TRBJ2-7; 7 bases line up with TRBD2. This CDR3 is 15 amino acids long. The V gene end was trimmed by 0 bases and the J gene end by 3 bases; junction bases not matched to a gene: 6. CDR1 is SGHRS, CDR2 YFSETQ, per germline. The CDR3 here is CASSLDPSGIYEQYF. The DNA for the CDR3 is TGCGCCAGCAGCTTGGATCCTAGCGGAATCTACGAGCAGTACTTC.

The rearrangement joins TRBV4-3 to TRBJ1-2, with a possible D match to TRBD1 (6 bases). The germline V and J ends were trimmed by 4 bases and 8 bases, with 20 bases remaining between them. This CDR3 has 15 residues. Per germline, CDR1 LGHNA and CDR2 YSLEER. The CDR3 coding sequence is TGCGCCAGCAGCCTAGCAAAGACAGGCAATGGGGGCTACACCTTC. It translates to CASSLAKTGNGGYTF.

The genes are TRBV5-1 and TRBJ1-1; TRBD1 matches at 8 bases. Trimming took 5 bases from V and 7 from J; bases not matched to a gene: 10. Germline CDR1 SGHRS, CDR2 YFSETQ. The CDR3 runs 14 residues. This CDR3 is CASRDRVNSGEAFF. CDR3 in DNA: TGCGCCAGCAGGGACAGGGTGAATTCGGGTGAAGCTTTCTTT.